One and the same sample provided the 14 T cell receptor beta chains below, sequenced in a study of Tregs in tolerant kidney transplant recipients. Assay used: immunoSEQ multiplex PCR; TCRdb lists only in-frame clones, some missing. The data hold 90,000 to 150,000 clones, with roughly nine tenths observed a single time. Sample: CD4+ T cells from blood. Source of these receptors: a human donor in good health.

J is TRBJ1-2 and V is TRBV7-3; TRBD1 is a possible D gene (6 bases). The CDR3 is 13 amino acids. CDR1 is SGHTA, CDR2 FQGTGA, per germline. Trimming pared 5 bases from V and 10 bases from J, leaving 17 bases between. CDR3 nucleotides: TGTGCCAGCAGCAGAGGGGGGAGTCAAGTCTACACCTTC. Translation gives CASSRGGSQVYTF.

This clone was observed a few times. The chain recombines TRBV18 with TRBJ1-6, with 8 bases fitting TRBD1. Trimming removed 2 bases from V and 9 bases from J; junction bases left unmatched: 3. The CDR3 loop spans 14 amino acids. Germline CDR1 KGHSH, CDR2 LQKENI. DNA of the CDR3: TGTGCCAGCTCACCAACAGGGGGGAGTTCACCCCTCCACTTT. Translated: CASSPTGGSSPLHF.

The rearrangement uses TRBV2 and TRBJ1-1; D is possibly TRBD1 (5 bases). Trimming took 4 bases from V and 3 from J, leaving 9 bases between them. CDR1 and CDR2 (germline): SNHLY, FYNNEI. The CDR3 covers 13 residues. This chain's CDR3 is CASSVRGHTEAFF. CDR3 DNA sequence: TGTGCCAGCAGTGTCCGGGGACACACTGAAGCTTTCTTT. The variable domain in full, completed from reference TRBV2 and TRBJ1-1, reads EPEVTQTPSHQVTQMGQEVILRCVPISNHLYFYWYRQILGQKVEFLVSFYNNEISEKSEIFDDQFSVERPDGSNFTLKIRSTKLEDSAMYFCASSVRGHTEAFFGQGTRLTVV.

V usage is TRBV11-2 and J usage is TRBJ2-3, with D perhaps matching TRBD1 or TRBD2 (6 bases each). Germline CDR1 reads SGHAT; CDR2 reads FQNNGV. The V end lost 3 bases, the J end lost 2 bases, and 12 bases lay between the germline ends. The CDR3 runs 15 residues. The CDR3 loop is CASSFWGANTDTQYF. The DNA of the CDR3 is TGTGCCAGCAGCTTCTGGGGGGCTAACACAGATACGCAGTATTTT.

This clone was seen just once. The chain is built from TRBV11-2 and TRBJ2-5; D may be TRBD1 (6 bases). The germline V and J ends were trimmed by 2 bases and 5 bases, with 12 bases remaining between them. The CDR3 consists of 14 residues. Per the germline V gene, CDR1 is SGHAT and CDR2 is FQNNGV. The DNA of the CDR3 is TGTGCCAGCAGCTTAACAACAGGGACCGAGACCCAGTACTTC. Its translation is CASSLTTGTETQYF.

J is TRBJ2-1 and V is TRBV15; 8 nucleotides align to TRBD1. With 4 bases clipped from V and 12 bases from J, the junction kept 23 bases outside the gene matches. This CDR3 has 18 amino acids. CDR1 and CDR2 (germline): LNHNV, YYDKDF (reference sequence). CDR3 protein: CATSIPDREPSSTDGQFF. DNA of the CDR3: TGTGCCACCAGCATACCGGACAGGGAGCCATCCTCGACTGATGGGCAGTTCTTC.

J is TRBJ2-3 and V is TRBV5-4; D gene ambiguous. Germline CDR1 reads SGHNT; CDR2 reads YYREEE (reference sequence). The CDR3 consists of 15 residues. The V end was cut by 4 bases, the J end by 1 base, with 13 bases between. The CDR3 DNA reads TGTGCCAGCAGCAGAAGAAGCCCTGGCACAGATACGCAGTATTTT. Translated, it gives CASSRRSPGTDTQYF.

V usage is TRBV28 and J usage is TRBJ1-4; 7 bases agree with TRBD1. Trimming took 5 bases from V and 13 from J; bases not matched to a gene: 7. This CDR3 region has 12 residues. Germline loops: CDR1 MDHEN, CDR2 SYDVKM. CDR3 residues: CASSPPTGRLFF. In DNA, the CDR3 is TGTGCCAGCAGTCCCCCGACAGGGAGACTGTTTTTT. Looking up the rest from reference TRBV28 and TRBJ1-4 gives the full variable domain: DVKVTQSSRYLVKRTGEKVFLECVQDMDHENMFWYRQDPGLGLRLIYFSYDVKMKEKGDIPEGYSVSREKKERFSLILESASTNQTSMYLCASSPPTGRLFFGSGTQLSVL.

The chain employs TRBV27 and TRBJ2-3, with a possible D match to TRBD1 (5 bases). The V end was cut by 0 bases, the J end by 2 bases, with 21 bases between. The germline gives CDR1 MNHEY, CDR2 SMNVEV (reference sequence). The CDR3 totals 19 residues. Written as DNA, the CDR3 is TGTGCCAGCAGTTTATCCCCTTTTCTGCCGGGCAGGGCCACAGATACGCAGTATTTT. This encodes CASSLSPFLPGRATDTQYF.

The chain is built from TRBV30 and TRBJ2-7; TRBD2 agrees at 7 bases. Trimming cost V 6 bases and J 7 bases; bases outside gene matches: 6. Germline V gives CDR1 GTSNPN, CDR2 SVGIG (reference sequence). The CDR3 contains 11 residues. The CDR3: CACGPRGEQYF. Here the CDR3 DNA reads TGTGCCTGTGGGCCGCGGGGGGAGCAGTACTTC.

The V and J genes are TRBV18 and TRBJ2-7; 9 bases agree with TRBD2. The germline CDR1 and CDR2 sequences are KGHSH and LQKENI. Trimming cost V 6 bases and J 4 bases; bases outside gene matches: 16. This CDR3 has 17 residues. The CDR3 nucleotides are TGTGCCAGCTCTCTTCTCTCCAGCGGGAGGAATCTTTACGAGCAGTACTTC. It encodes CASSLLSSGRNLYEQYF.

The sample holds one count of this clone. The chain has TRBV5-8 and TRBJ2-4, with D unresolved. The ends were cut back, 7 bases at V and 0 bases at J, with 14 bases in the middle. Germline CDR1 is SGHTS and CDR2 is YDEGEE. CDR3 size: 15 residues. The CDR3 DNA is TGTGCCAGCCACATACAAGGACGAGCCAAAAACATTCAGTACTTC. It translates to CASHIQGRAKNIQYF. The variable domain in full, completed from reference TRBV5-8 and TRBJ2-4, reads EAGVTQSPTHLIKTRGQQATLRCSPISGHTSVYWYQQALGLGLQFLLWYDEGEERNRGNFPPRFSGRQFPNYSSELNVNALELEDSALYLCASHIQGRAKNIQYFGAGTRLSVL.

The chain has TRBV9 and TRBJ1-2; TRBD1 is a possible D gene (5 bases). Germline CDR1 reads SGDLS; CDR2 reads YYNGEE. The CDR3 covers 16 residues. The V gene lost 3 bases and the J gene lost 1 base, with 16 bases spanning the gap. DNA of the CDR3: TGTGCCAGCAGCGCCGCTCCAGGGACTCTTAACTATGGCTACACCTTC. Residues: CASSAAPGTLNYGYTF.

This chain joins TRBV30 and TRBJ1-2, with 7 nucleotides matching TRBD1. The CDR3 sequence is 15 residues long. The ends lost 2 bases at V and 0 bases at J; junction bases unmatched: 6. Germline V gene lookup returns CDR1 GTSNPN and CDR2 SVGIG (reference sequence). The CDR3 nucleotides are TGTGCCTGGAGTCTCTCAGACAGGGCTAACTATGGCTACACCTTC. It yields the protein CAWSLSDRANYGYTF.